This TCR beta chain was retrieved from a study of blood T cell repertoires in COVID-19. Original data processing: Scientists estimated how many nucleated cells there were by amplifying reference gene primers. Produced via immunoSEQ multiplex PCR; TCRdb's table is partial and in-frame only. That table supplies the V and J calls and clone size; D and trimming were determined from the DNA. The sample carries 250,000 to 350,000 clones, 65% to 85% recorded once. Germline CDR1 SGHAT, CDR2 FQNNGV. CDR3 size: 13 residues. V was trimmed by 5 bases and J by 7 bases, leaving 14 bases between them. The sequenced sample was peripheral blood. The receptor was isolated from a human donor with COVID-19, enrolled during active disease. The donor label of this sample is uncertain. The V call is TRBV11-2, the J call TRBJ1-1; no clear D gene. The DNA of the CDR3 is TGTGCCAGCAGCGGAGGTGTTGGGGTTGAAGCTTTCTTT. Translating gives CASSGGVGVEAFF.